This TCR beta chain was profiled in a study of vaccination and CD4 T cells after COVID-19. Overall study: A median of around 73 days (range 14 to 241) separated dose two from the taking of post-vaccine samples.

With respect to this clonotype: Its antigen remains unknown.

Treatment denoted: approximately nine-day PBMC culture with coronavirus spike peptide pools or control peptides (ViraFEST assay). For ViraFEST, peptide pools expanded antigen-specific T cells, after which the TCRs were sequenced. Following a culture period (approximately 11 days), negative selection was used to isolate CD4+ T cells. V trimming: 1 base; J trimming: 1 base; junction bases outside the gene matches: 7. CDR3 size: 17 residues. Germline V gene data show CDR1 as SGHAT and CDR2 as FQNNGV. Whole-study results and caveats: The median count of SARS-CoV-2-reactive clonotypes rose from approximately 21 to 40, not significantly.

The Oncomine TCR Beta short-read assay was applied to DNA of cultured CD4+ T cells. One entry per CDR3 protein, called by TCRdb with MiXCR from the PCR reads. The table lists about 19,000 distinct CDR3 sequences, roughly 55% of them singletons. This TCR was sampled from a human donor who had recovered from COVID-19. The sample taken for sequencing was CD4+ T cells from blood, cultured in vitro. The chain joins TRBV11-2 to TRBJ2-1; 7 bases line up with TRBD2. The CDR3 region has the DNA TGTGCCAGCAGCTTAGGTTTGGGCGGGAGATCCTACAATGAGCAGTTCTTC. This encodes CASSLGLGGRSYNEQFF.